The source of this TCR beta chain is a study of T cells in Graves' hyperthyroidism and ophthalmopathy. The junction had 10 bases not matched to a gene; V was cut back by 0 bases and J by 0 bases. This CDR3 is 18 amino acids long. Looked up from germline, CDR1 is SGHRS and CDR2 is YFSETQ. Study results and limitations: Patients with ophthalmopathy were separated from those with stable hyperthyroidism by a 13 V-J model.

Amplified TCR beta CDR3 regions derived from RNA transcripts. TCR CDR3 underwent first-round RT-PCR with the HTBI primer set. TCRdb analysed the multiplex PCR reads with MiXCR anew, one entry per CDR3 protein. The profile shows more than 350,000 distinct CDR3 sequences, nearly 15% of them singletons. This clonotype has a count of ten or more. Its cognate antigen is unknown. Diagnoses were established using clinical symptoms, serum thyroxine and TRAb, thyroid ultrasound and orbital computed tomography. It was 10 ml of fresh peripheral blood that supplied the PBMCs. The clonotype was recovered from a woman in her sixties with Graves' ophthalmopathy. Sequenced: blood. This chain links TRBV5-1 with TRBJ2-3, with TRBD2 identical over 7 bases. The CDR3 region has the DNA TGCGCCAGCAGCTTGGTAGGGTTAGCGGGCCGTAGCACAGATACGCAGTATTTT. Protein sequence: CASSLVGLAGRSTDTQYF.